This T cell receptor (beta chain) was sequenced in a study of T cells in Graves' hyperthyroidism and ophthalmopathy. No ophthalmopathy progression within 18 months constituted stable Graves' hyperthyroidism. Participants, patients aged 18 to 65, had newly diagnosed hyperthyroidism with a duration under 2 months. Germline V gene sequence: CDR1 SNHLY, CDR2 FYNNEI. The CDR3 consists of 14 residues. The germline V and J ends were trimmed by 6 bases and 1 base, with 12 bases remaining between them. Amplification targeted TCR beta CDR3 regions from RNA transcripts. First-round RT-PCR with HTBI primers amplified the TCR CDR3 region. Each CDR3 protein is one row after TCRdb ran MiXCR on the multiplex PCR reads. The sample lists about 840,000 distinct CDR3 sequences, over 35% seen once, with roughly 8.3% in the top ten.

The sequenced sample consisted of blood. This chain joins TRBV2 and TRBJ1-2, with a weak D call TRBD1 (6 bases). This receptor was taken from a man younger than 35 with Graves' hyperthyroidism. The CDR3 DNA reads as TGTGCCAGCAGCGGGACACAACATAACTATGGCTACACCTTC. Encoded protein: CASSGTQHNYGYTF.